This passage covers 10 T cell receptor beta chains from one sample sequenced in a study of blood T cells in healthy people across ages. A second PCR of about 6 to 11 cycles used a sample-barcoded 5' primer and a J-beta primer mix. TCRdb re-called the 5' RACE reads with MiXCR, one entry per CDR3 protein. The data hold about 1 million distinct CDR3 sequences, with under 30% observed a single time. These data also formed part of another study, on T cells of mothers and their children.

The sequenced material came from blood. Receptors originate from a girl aged 2-10 years in good health.

This clonotype showed up just a few times. J is TRBJ1-2 and V is TRBV3-1, with 8 bases identical to TRBD1. The V gene's germline CDR1 is LGHDT and CDR2 YNNKEL (reference sequence). V trimming: 4 bases; J trimming: 4 bases; junction bases outside the gene matches: 5. CDR3 length: 14 amino acids. Here the CDR3 DNA reads TGTGCCAGCAGCCTTCGTCAGGGGGCCTATGGCTACACCTTC. Its translation is CASSLRQGAYGYTF.

This clonotype was found a few times. V and J are TRBV7-3 and TRBJ1-2, with 9 bases aligning to TRBD1. CDR1 is SGHTA and CDR2 is FQGTGA in the germline V gene. J lost 7 bases, V lost 6 bases, and 9 bases had no gene match. This CDR3 contains 14 residues. The CDR3: CASRDTGGEGGYTF. DNA for the CDR3: TGTGCCAGCAGGGATACAGGGGGCGAAGGTGGCTACACCTTC.

This rearrangement joins TRBV28 to TRBJ2-4; 7 nucleotides agree with TRBD2. CDR3 size: 14 residues. CDR1 is MDHEN, CDR2 SYDVKM, per germline. Losses at the gene ends were 11 bases for V and 0 bases for J; bases not matched to a gene: 7. The CDR3 DNA reads TGTGCCGGTAGCGGGCGGCTAGCCAAAAACATTCAGTACTTC. Residues: CAGSGRLAKNIQYF. Supplemented by reference TRBV28 and TRBJ2-4, the full variable domain reads DVKVTQSSRYLVKRTGEKVFLECVQDMDHENMFWYRQDPGLGLRLIYFSYDVKMKEKGDIPEGYSVSREKKERFSLILESASTNQTSMYLCAGSGRLAKNIQYFGAGTRLSVL.

This clonotype was counted a few times. The chain recombines TRBV6-2 or TRBV6-3 with TRBJ2-5; 11 nucleotides match TRBD2. The end of the DNA fits TRBJ2-7 better, so the J call may be wrong. CDR3 length equals 16 residues. From germline, CDR1 is MNHEY and CDR2 SVGEGT. The CDR3 bases are TGTGCCAGCAGTTCGAGACTAGCGGGGCACTCCTACGAGCAGTACTTC. Its protein is CASSSRLAGHSYEQYF.

This clonotype was seen a handful of times. The chain uses TRBV5-1 and TRBJ2-7; 7 positions agree with TRBD2. CDR1 is SGHRS, CDR2 YFSETQ, per germline. This CDR3 comprises 16 residues. The J segment lost 0 bases and the V segment lost 3 bases, leaving 9 bases of the junction unmatched. The chain's CDR3 is CASSSRSSGVSYEQYF. The CDR3 DNA is TGCGCCAGCAGCTCGAGGTCCAGCGGGGTCTCCTACGAGCAGTACTTC.

The gene calls are TRBV5-8 and TRBJ1-1, with D maybe TRBD1 (6 bases). Germline CDR1 reads SGHTS; CDR2 reads YDEGEE. The CDR3 is 18 amino acids. V was cut by 0 bases and J by 1 base, with 19 bases left in between. The DNA for the CDR3 is TGTGCCAGCAGCTTGGAATGGCGGGGGCAAGTTGGGAACACTGAAGCTTTCTTT. It encodes CASSLEWRGQVGNTEAFF.

This chain joins TRBV7-9 and TRBJ2-5, with TRBD2 matching over 12 bases. Germline trimming cut 4 bases from V and 6 bases from J; bases unmatched to any gene: 12. The CDR3 runs 17 residues. Per the germline V gene, CDR1 is SEHNR and CDR2 is FQNEAQ (reference sequence). The CDR3 coding sequence is TGTGCCAGCAGCTCAAGTAAACGACTAGCGGGAGCACAGACCCAGTACTTC. Translation: CASSSSKRLAGAQTQYF.

The rearrangement uses TRBV24-1 and TRBJ1-1; tentatively, D is TRBD1 (5 bases). The CDR3 spans 12 residues. Germline lookup yields CDR1 KGHDR and CDR2 SFDVKD. V was cut by 10 bases and J by 4 bases, with 12 bases left in between. CDR3 sequence: CATRGLSTEAFF. The CDR3 nucleotides read TGTGCCACTAGGGGACTGAGCACTGAAGCTTTCTTT.

The rearrangement joins TRBV3-1 to TRBJ1-4; TRBD1 is a possible D gene (5 bases). V lost 8 bases, J lost 6 bases, and 16 bases lay in between. In germline, CDR1 is LGHDT, CDR2 YNNKEL (reference sequence). The CDR3 contains 14 residues. The CDR3 region is CASHMRGTDEKLFF. For the CDR3, the DNA is TGTGCCAGCCATATGAGGGGCACTGATGAAAAACTGTTTTTT.

This rearrangement joins TRBV29-1 to TRBJ1-1; tentatively, D is TRBD1 (5 bases). CDR3 length: 13 amino acids. Germline lookup yields CDR1 SQVTM and CDR2 ANQGSEA. The V gene lost 4 bases and the J gene lost 9 bases, with 18 bases spanning the gap. CDR3: CSVGNPTAFQAFF. CDR3 in DNA: TGCAGCGTTGGAAATCCGACAGCCTTTCAAGCTTTCTTT.